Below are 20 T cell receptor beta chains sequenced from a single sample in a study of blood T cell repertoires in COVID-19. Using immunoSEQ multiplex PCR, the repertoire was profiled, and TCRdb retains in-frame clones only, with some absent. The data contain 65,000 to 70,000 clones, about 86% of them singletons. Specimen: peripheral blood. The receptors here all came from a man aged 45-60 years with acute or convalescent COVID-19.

CDR3 amino acids: CAIKRAETYEQYF. As DNA, the CDR3 is TGTGCCATCAAGCGGGCCGAAACCTACGAGCAGTACTTC. The chain combines TRBV10-3 with TRBJ2-7; a possible D gene is TRBD2 (6 bases). The germline V gene has CDR1 ENHRY and CDR2 SYGVKD. The CDR3 spans 13 residues. V lost 7 bases and J lost 2, with 12 bases in between.

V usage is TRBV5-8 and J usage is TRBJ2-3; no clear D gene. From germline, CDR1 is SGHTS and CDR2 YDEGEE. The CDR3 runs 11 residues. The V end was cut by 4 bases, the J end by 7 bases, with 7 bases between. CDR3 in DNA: TGTGCCAGCAGCGTGCGCAATACGCAGTATTTT. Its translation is CASSVRNTQYF.

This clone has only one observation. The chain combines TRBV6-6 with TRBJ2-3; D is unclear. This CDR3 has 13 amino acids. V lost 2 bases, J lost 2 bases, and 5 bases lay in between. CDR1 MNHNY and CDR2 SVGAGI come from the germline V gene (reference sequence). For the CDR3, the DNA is TGTGCCAGCAGTTACGCGGACACAGATACGCAGTATTTT. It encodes CASSYADTDTQYF.

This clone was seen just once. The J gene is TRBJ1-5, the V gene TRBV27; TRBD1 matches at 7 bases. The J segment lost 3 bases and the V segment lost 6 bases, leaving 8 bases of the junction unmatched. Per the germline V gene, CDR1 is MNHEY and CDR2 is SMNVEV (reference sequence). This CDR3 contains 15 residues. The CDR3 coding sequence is TGTGCCAGCAGGAAGAGGGACAGCCCCAATCAGCCCCAGCATTTT. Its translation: CASRKRDSPNQPQHF.

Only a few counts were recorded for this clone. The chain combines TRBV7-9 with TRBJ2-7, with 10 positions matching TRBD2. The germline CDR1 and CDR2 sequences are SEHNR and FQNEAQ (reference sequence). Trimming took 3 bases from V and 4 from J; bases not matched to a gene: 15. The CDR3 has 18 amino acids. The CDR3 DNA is TGTGCCAGCAGCTTGCCCGGGGAACTAGCGGGGTACGTTTACGAGCAGTACTTC. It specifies CASSLPGELAGYVYEQYF. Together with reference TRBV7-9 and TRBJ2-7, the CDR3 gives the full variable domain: DTGVSQNPRHKITKRGQNVTFRCDPISEHNRLYWYRQTLGQGPEFLTYFQNEAQLEKSRLLSDRFSAERPKGSFSTLEIQRTEQGDSAMYLCASSLPGELAGYVYEQYFGPGTRLTVT.

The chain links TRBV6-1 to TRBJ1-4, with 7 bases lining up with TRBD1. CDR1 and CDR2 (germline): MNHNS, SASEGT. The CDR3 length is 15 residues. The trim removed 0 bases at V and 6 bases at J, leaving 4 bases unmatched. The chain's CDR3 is CASSEASTGYEKLFF. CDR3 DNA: TGTGCCAGCAGTGAAGCGTCGACAGGGTATGAAAAACTGTTTTTT.

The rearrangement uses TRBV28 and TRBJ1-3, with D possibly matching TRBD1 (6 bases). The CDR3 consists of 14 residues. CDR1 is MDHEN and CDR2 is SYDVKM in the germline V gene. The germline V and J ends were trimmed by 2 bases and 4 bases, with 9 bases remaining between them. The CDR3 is CASSLAGDGNTIYF. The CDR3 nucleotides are TGTGCCAGCAGTTTAGCAGGGGACGGAAACACCATATATTTT. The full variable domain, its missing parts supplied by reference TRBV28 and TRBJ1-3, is DVKVTQSSRYLVKRTGEKVFLECVQDMDHENMFWYRQDPGLGLRLIYFSYDVKMKEKGDIPEGYSVSREKKERFSLILESASTNQTSMYLCASSLAGDGNTIYFGEGSWLTVV.

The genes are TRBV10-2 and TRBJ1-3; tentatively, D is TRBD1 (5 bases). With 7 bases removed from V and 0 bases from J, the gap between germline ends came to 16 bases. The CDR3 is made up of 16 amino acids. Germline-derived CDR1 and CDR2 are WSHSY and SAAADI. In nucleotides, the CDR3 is TGCGCCAGCACCCAATCGGGGGGGAACTCTGGAAACACCATATATTTT. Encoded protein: CASTQSGGNSGNTIYF.

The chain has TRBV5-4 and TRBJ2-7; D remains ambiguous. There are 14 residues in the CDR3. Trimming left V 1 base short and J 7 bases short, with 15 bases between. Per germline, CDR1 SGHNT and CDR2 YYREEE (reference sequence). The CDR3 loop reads CASSLWSSTREQYF. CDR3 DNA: TGTGCCAGCAGCTTGTGGTCGTCTACCAGGGAGCAGTACTTC.

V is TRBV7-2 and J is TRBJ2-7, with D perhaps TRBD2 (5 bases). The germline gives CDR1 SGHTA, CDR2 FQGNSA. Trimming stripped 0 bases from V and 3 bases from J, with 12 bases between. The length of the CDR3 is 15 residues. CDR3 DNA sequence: TGTGCCAGCAGCTTAGCCCCGGGGTACCTCTACGAGCAGTACTTC. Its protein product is CASSLAPGYLYEQYF.

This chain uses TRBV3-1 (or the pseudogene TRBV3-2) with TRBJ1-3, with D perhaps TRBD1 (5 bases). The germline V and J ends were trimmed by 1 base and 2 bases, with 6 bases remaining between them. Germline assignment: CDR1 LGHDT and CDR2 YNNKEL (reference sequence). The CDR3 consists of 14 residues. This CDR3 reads CASSQAGTGNTIYF. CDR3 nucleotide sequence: TGTGCCAGCAGCCAAGCAGGGACTGGAAACACCATATATTTT.

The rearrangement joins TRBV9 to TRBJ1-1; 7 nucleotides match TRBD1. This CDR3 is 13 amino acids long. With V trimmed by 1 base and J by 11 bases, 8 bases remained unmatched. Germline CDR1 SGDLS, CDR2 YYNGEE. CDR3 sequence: CASSVQGGAVAFF. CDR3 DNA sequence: TGTGCCAGCAGCGTACAGGGGGGCGCGGTGGCTTTCTTT.

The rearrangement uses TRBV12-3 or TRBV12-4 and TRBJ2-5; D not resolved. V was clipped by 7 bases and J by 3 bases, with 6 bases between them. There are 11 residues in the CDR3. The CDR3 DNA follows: TGTGCCAGCATGCAGGAAGAGACCCAGTACTTC. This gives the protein CASMQEETQYF.

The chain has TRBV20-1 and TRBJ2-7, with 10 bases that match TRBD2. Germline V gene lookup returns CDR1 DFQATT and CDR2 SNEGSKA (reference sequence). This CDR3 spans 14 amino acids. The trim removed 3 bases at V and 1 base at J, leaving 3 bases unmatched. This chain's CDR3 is CSASGLADSYEQYF. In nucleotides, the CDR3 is TGCAGTGCTAGTGGACTAGCGGATTCCTACGAGCAGTACTTC.

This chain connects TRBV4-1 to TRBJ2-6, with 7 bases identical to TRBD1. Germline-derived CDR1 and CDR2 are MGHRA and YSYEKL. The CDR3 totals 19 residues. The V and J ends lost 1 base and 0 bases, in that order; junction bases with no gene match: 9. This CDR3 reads CASSQAPGQLYSGANVLTF. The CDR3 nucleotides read TGCGCCAGCAGCCAAGCCCCGGGACAGCTTTACTCTGGGGCCAACGTCCTGACTTTC.

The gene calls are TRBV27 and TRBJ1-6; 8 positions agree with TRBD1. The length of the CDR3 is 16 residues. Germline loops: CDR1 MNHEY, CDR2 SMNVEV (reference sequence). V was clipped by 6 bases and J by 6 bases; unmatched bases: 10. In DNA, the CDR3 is TGTGCCAGCAGGCAACCCCAGGGGGCAGGTAATTCACCCCTCCACTTT. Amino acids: CASRQPQGAGNSPLHF.

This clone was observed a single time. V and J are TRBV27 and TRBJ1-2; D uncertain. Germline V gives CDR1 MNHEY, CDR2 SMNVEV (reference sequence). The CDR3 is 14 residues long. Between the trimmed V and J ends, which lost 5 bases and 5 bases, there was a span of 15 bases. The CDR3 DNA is TGTGCCAGCAGTAGCGCATTATCTCTGTATGGCTACACCTTC. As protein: CASSSALSLYGYTF.

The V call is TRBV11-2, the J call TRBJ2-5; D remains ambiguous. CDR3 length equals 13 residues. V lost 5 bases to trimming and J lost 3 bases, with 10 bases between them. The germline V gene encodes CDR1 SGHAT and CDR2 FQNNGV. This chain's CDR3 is CASSLAVKETQYF. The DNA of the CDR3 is TGTGCCAGCAGCCTCGCGGTAAAAGAGACCCAGTACTTC.

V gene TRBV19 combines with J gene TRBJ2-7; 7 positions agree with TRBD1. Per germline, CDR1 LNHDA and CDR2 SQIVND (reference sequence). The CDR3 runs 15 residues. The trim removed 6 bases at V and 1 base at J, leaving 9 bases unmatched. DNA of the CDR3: TGTGCCAGTAGCCTCTCCGGGACAGATTCCTACGAGCAGTACTTC. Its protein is CASSLSGTDSYEQYF.

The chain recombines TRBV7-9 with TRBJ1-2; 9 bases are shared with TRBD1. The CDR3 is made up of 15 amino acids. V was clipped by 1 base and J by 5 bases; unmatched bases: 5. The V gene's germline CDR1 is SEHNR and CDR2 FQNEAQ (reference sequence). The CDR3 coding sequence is TGTGCCAGCAGCTTAGGGGACAGGGCGAGTTATGGCTACACCTTC. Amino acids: CASSLGDRASYGYTF.